The 5 T cell receptor beta chains below all came from one sample that was sequenced in a study of T cell repertoires in cytomegalovirus infection. Their target antigens are unknown. TCRdb processed the reads anew with MiXCR; each CDR3 protein has one entry. The sample contains approximately 220,000 distinct CDR3 sequences, less than 50% of which appear only once. Source: CD8+ T cells from cultured PBMCs, taken from culture after CMV antigen stimulation. Receptor source: a human donor in good health (CMV status not recorded). Some clones in this sample may be carry-over from other donors' samples.

In nucleotides, the CDR3 is TGTGCCAGCAGCCTAACAGACGGAGCCCTCTACGAGCAGTACTTC. The encoded protein is CASSLTDGALYEQYF. V and J are TRBV7-9 and TRBJ2-7; D is uncertain. CDR1 is SEHNR, CDR2 FQNEAQ, per germline (reference sequence). The CDR3 spans 15 residues. V was cut by 5 bases and J by 3 bases, with 17 bases left in between.

Note on this clonotype: A much larger clone lies a single base off, so this may be a read error. The conserved phenylalanine or tryptophan normally closing the CDR3 is absent here, so this likely arose from a read error. V usage is TRBV7-6 and J usage is TRBJ2-1, with TRBD2 identical over 9 bases. The CDR3 spans 15 residues. J lost 7 bases, V lost 0 bases, and 4 bases had no gene match. Germline V gene lookup returns CDR1 SGHVS and CDR2 FNYEAQ. CDR3 coding DNA: TGTGCCAGCAGCTTAGCCGGGCTAGCGGGGAATGAGCAGTTCTAC. Its translation: CASSLAGLAGNEQFY.

Here the CDR3 reads CATSRKGVWGAGELFF. The CDR3 region has the DNA TGTGCCACCAGCAGGAAGGGGGTCTGGGGAGCCGGGGAGCTGTTTTTT. The chain recombines TRBV15 with TRBJ2-2, with D possibly TRBD1 on 6 matching bases. V was shortened by 3 bases and J by 6 bases, with 17 bases between the two germline ends. Germline V gene lookup returns CDR1 LNHNV and CDR2 YYDKDF (reference sequence). The length of the CDR3 is 16 residues.

This clonotype has a handful of counts. The chain links TRBV10-3 to TRBJ1-2; 10 bases match TRBD1. Germline CDR1 and CDR2: ENHRY and SYGVKD. This CDR3 is built from 14 residues. Trimming removed 5 bases from V and 2 bases from J; junction bases left unmatched: 2. The CDR3 region is CAISPGQGNYGYTF. In DNA, the CDR3 is TGTGCCATCAGTCCGGGACAGGGGAACTATGGCTACACCTTC.

V and J are TRBV7-6 and TRBJ2-5; the D is unclear. This CDR3 region has 14 residues. V was clipped by 1 base and J by 0 bases, with 6 bases between them. Germline CDR1 is SGHVS and CDR2 is FNYEAQ. CDR3 coding DNA: TGTGCCAGCAGCTTAGGCATATACCAAGAGACCCAGTACTTC. It encodes CASSLGIYQETQYF.